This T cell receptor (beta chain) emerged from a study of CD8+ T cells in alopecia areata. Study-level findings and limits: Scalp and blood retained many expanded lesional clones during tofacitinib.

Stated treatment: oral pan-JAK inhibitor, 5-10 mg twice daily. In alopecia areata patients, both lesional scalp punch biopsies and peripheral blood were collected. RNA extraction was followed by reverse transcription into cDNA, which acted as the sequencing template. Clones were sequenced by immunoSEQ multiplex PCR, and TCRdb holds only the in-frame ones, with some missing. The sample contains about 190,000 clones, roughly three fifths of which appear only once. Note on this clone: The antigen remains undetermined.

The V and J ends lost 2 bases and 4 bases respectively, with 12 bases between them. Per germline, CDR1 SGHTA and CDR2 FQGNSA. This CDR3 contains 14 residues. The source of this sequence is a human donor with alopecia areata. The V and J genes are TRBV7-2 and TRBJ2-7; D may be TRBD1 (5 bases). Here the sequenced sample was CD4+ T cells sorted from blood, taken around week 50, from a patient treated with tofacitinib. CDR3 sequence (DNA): TGTGCCAGCAGCTTACCCGGACATTTATACGAGCAGTACTTC. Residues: CASSLPGHLYEQYF.